This T cell receptor beta chain derives from a study of identical twins. V gave up 1 base and J gave up 3 bases, with 10 bases separating them. Per germline, CDR1 MGHRA and CDR2 YSYEKL. The CDR3 extends over 14 amino acids. Each CDR3 protein gets one entry after TCRdb re-called the 5' RACE reads with MiXCR. The sample has around 1.7 million distinct CDR3 sequences, roughly 35% seen once; the top ten hold about 0.27%. The sequence was collected from a newborn girl in good health. The sequenced material came from cord blood. The chain employs TRBV4-1 and TRBJ2-7; TRBD1 is a possible D gene (5 bases). DNA of the CDR3: TGCGCCAGCAGCCAAGCACGAACAGGCTACGAGCAGTACTTC. Translated, it gives CASSQARTGYEQYF.